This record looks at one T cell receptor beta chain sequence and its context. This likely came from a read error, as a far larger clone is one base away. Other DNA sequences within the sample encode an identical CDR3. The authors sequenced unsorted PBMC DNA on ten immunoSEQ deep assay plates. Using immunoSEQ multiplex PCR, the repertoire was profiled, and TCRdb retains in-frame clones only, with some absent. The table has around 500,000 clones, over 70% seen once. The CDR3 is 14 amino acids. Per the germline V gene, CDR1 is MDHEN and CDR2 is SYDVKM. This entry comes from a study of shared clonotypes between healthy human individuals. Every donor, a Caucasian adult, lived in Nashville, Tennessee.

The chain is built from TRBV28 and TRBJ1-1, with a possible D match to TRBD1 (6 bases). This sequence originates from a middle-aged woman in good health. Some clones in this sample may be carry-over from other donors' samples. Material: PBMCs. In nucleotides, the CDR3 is TGTGCCACCATTGTTGGGGGACATAACACTGAAGCTCTCTTT. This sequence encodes CATIVGGHNTEALF.